This TCR beta chain derives from a study of blood T cell repertoires in COVID-19. On the study more broadly: In each case, the material was cDNA or gDNA derived from T cells, B-cell-depleted T cells, or PBMCs.

The J segment lost 4 bases and the V segment lost 5 bases, leaving 6 bases of the junction unmatched. Germline lookup yields CDR1 MNHEY and CDR2 SVGAGI. The CDR3 contains 14 residues. Source study methods: Amplification with reference gene primers provided the estimates of nucleated cell counts. Sequencing used immunoSEQ multiplex PCR; TCRdb keeps in-frame clones, though not all of them. The V and J calls and clone size were taken over from that table, and D and trimming were inferred from the DNA. The table has approximately 170,000 clones, roughly 90% seen once. The chain is built from TRBV6-5 and TRBJ2-3; 7 bases match TRBD1. The sequenced material came from peripheral blood. The receptor comes from a man aged 18 to 30 with COVID-19, enrolled during active disease. The CDR3: CASSTSDRADTQYF. CDR3 nucleotide sequence: TGTGCCAGCAGTACCTCCGACAGGGCAGATACGCAGTATTTT.